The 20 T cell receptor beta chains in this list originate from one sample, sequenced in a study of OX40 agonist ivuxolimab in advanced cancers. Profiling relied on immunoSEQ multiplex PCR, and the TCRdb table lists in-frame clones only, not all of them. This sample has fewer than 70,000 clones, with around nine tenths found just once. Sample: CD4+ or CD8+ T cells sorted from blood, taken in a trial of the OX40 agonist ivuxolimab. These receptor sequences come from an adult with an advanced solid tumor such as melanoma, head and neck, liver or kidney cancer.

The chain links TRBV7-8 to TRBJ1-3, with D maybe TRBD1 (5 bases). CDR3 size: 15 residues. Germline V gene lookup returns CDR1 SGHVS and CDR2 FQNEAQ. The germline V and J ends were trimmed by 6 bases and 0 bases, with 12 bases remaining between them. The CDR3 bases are TGTGCCAGCAGACCTCAGGGTCGCTCTGGAAACACCATATATTTT. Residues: CASRPQGRSGNTIYF.

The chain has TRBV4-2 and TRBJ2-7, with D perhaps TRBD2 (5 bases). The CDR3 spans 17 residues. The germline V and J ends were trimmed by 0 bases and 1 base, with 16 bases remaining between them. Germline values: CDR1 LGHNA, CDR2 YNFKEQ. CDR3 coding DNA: TGTGCCAGCAGCCAAGATGCGTCGGGATCTAGGTCCTACGAGCAGTACTTC. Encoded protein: CASSQDASGSRSYEQYF.

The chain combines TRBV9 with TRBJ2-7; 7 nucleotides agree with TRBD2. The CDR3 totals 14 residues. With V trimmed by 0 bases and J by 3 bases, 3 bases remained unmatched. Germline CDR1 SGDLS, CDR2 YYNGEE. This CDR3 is CASSVELAGYEQYF. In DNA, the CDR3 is TGTGCCAGCAGCGTAGAGTTAGCGGGCTACGAGCAGTACTTC.

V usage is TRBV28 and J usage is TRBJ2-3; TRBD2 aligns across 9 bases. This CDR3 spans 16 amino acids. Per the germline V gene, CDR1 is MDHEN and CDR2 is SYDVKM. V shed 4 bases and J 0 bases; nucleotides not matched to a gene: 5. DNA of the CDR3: TGTGCCAGCAGTTACCGACTAGCGGCAAGCACAGATACGCAGTATTTT. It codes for CASSYRLAASTDTQYF.

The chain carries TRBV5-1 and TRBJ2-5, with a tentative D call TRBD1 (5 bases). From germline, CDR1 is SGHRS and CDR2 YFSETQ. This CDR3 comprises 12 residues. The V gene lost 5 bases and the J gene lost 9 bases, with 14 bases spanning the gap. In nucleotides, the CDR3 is TGCGCCAGCAGTAACAGCCAAGGGGCCCAGTACTTC. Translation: CASSNSQGAQYF. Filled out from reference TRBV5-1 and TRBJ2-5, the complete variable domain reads KAGVTQTPRYLIKTRGQQVTLSCSPISGHRSVSWYQQTPGQGLQFLFEYFSETQRNKGNFPGRFSGRQFSNSRSEMNVSTLELGDSALYLCASSNSQGAQYFGPGTRLLVL.

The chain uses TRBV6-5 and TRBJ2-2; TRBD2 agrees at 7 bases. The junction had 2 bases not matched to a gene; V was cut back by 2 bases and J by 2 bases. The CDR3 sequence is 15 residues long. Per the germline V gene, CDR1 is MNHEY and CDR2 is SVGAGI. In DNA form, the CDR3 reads TGTGCCAGCAGTTACGGGACTATAAACACCGGGGAGCTGTTTTTT. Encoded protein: CASSYGTINTGELFF.

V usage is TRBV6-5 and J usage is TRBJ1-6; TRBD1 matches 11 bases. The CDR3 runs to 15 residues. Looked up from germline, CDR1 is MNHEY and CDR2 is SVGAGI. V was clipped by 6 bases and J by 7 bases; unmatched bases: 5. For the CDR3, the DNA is TGTGCCAGCAGGCCCGGGACAGGGGGAAATTCACCCCTCCACTTT. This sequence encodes CASRPGTGGNSPLHF.

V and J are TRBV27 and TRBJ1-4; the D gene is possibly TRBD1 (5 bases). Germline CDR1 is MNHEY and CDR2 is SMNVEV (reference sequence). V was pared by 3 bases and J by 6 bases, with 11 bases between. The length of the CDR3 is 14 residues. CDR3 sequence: CASSFFQGDEKLFF. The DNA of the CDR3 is TGTGCCAGCAGTTTTTTCCAGGGTGATGAAAAACTGTTTTTT.

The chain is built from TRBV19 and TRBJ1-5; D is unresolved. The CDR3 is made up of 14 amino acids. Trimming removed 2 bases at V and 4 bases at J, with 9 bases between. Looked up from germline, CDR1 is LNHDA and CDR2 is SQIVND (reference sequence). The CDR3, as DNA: TGTGCCAGTAGTATACTGACGGAGAATCAGCCCCAGCATTTT. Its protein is CASSILTENQPQHF. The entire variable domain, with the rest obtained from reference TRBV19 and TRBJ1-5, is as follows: DGGITQSPKYLFRKEGQNVTLSCEQNLNHDAMYWYRQDPGQGLRLIYYSQIVNDFQKGDIAEGYSVSREKKESFPLTVTSAQKNPTAFYLCASSILTENQPQHFGDGTRLSIL.

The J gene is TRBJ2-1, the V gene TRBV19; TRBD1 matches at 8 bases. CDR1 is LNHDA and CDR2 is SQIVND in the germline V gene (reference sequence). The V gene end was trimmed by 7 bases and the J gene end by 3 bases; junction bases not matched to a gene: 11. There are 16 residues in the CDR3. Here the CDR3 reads CASKKAGGNIYNEQFF. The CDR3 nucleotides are TGTGCCAGTAAGAAGGCAGGGGGCAATATCTACAATGAGCAGTTCTTC.

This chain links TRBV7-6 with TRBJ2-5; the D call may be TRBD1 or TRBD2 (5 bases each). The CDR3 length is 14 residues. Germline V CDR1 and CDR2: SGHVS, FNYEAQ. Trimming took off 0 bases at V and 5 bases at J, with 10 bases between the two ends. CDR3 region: CASSLAQGVETQYF. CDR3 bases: TGTGCCAGCAGCTTAGCGCAGGGAGTTGAGACCCAGTACTTC.

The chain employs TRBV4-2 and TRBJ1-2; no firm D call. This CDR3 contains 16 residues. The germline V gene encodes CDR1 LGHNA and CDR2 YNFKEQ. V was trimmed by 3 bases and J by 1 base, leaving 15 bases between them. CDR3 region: CASSQNLGKGNYGYTF. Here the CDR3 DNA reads TGTGCCAGCAGCCAGAATCTAGGTAAAGGTAACTATGGCTACACCTTC.

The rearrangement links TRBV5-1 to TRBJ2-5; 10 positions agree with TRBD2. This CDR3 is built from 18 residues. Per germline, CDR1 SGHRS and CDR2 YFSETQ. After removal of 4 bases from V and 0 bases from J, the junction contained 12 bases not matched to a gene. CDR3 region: CASSPARSAGGYQETQYF. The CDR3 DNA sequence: TGCGCCAGCAGCCCCGCTCGTTCAGCGGGAGGGTACCAAGAGACCCAGTACTTC. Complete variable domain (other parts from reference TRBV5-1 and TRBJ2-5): KAGVTQTPRYLIKTRGQQVTLSCSPISGHRSVSWYQQTPGQGLQFLFEYFSETQRNKGNFPGRFSGRQFSNSRSEMNVSTLELGDSALYLCASSPARSAGGYQETQYFGPGTRLLVL.

CDR3 DNA: TGTGCCAGCAGTCGAGGGACAGCGTCCTACGAGCAGTACTTC. This translates into CASSRGTASYEQYF. The chain links TRBV27 to TRBJ2-7, with 7 bases identical to TRBD1. The ends lost 5 bases at V and 1 base at J; junction bases unmatched: 5. Germline V gene data show CDR1 as MNHEY and CDR2 as SMNVEV (reference sequence). The CDR3 covers 14 residues.

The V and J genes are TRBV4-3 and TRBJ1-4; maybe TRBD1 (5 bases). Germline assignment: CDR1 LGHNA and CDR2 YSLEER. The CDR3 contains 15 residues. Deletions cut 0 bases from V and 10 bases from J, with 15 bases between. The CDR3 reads CASSQDGTVRGKLFF. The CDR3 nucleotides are TGCGCCAGCAGCCAAGATGGAACTGTGAGGGGAAAACTGTTTTTT.

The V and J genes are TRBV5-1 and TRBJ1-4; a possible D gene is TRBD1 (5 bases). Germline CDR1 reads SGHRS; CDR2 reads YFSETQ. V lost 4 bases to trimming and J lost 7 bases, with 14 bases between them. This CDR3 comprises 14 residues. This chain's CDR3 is CASSRAGVPEKLFF. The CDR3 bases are TGCGCCAGCAGCCGCGCGGGGGTCCCTGAAAAACTGTTTTTT.

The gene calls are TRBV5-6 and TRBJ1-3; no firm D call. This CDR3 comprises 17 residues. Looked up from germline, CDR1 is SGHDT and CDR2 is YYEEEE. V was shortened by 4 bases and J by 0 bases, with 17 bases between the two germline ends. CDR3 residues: CASSAYRYSFSGNTIYF. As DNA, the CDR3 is TGTGCCAGCAGCGCCTACCGCTACAGTTTCTCTGGAAACACCATATATTTT. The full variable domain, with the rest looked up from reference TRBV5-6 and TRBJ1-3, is DAGVTQSPTHLIKTRGQQVTLRCSPKSGHDTVSWYQQALGQGPQFIFQYYEEEERQRGNFPDRFSGHQFPNYSSELNVNALLLGDSALYLCASSAYRYSFSGNTIYFGEGSWLTVV.

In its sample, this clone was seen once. In nucleotides, the CDR3 is TGTGCCAGCAGCCTACGGTCAAAGACTAGCGGGAGGGCCCCGTCGCGAGAGCAGTACTTC. The encoded protein is CASSLRSKTSGRAPSREQYF. The V and J genes are TRBV28 and TRBJ2-7; 14 nucleotides agree with TRBD2. The trim removed 6 bases at V and 7 bases at J, leaving 23 bases unmatched. The CDR3 extends over 20 amino acids. Germline CDR1 MDHEN, CDR2 SYDVKM.

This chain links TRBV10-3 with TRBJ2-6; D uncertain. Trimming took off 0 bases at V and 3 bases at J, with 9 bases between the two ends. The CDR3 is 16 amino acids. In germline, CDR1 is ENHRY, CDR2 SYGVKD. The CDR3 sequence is CAISESPLGGANVLTF. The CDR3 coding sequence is TGTGCCATCAGTGAGTCCCCCTTAGGTGGGGCCAACGTCCTGACTTTC.

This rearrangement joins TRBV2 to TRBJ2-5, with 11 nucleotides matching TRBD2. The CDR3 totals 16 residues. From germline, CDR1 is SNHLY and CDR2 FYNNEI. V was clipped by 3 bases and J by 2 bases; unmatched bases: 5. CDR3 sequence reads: CASSEGSGGGQETQYF. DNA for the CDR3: TGTGCCAGCAGTGAGGGTAGCGGGGGGGGTCAAGAGACCCAGTACTTC.